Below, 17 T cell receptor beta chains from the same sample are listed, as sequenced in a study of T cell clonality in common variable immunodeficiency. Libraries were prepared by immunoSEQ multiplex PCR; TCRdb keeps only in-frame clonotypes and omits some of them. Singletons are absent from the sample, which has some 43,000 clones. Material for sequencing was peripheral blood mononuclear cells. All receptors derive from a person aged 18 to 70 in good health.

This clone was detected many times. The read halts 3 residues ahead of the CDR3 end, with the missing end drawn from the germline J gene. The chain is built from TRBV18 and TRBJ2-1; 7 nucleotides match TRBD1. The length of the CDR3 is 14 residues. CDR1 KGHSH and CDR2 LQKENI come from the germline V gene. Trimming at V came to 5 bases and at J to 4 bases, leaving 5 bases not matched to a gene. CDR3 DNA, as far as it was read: TGTGCCAGCTCATCACGACAGGGATACAATGAG. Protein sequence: CASSSRQGYNE. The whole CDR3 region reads CASSSRQGYNEQFF.

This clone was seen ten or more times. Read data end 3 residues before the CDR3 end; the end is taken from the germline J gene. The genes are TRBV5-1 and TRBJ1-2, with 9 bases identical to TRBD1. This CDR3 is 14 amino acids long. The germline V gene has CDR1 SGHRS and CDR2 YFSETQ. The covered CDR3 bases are TGCGCCAGCAGCTTGGGGGGACAGGGATACGGC. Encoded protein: CASSLGGQGYG. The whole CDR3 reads CASSLGGQGYGYTF.

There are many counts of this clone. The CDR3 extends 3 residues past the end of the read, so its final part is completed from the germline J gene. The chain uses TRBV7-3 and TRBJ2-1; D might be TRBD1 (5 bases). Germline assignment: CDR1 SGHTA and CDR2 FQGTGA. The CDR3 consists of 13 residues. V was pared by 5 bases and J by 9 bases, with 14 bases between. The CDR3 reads CASSIRVQGEQFF. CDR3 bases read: TGTGCCAGCAGCATCAGGGTCCAGGGTGAG.

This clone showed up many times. Incomplete CDR3 DNA: TGTGCCAGTAGTATTTTGACAGGTTCGGGTGAA. Amino acid sequence: CASSILTGSGE. The CDR3 in its entirety is CASSILTGSGEAFF. The V call is TRBV19, the J call TRBJ1-1; a weak D match, TRBD1 (6 bases). The CDR3 end falls 3 residues outside the read, so it is completed with the germline J gene. Between the trimmed V and J ends, which lost 3 bases and 7 bases, there was a span of 15 bases. From germline, CDR1 is LNHDA and CDR2 SQIVND (reference sequence). The CDR3 is 14 amino acids.

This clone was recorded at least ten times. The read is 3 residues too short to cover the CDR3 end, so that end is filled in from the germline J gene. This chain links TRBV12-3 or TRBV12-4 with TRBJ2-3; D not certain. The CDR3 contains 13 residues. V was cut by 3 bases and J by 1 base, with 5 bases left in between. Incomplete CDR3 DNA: TGTGCCAGCAGTTTTCAGGGCACAGATACG. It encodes CASSFQGTDT. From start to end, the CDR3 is CASSFQGTDTQYF.

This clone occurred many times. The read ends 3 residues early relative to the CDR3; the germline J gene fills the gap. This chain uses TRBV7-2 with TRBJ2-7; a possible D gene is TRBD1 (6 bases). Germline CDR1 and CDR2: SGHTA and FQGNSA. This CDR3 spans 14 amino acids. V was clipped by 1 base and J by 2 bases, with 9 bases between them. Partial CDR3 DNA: TGTGCCAGCAGCTTAGTTGGACAGACCTACGAG. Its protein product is CASSLVGQTYE. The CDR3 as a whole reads CASSLVGQTYEQYF.

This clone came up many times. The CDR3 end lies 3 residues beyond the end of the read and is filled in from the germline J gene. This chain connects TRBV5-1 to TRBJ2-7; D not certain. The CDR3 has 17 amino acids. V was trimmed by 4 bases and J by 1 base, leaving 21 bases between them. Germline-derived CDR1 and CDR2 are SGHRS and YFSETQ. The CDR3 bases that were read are TGCGCCAGCAGCCGGTCATCGCTCCAGGCGCCTTCCTACGAG. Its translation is CASSRSSLQAPSYE. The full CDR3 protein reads CASSRSSLQAPSYEQYF.

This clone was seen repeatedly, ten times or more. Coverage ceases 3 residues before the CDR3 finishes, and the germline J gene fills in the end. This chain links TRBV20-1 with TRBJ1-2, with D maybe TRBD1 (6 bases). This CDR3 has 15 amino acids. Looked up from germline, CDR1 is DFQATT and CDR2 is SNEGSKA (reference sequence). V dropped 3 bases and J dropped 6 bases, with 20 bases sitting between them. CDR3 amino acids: CSASRPHGGLNGYTF. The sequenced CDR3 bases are TGCAGTGCTAGTAGGCCACACGGGGGGCTAAATGGC.

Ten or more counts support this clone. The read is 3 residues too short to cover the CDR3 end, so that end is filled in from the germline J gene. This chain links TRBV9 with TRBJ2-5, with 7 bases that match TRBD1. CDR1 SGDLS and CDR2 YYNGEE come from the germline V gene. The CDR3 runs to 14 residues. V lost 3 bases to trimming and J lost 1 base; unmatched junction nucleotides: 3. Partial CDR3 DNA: TGTGCCAGCAGCGACAGGGGTTCCCAAGAGACC. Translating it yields CASSDRGSQET. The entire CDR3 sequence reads CASSDRGSQETQYF.

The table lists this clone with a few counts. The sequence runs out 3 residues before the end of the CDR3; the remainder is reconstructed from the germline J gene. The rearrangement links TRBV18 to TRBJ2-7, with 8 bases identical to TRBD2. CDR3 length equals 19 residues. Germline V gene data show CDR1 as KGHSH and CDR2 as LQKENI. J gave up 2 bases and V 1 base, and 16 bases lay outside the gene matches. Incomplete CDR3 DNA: TGTGCCAGCTCACCACTCTCAGTAGAATTTAGCGGGATCGCCTACGAG. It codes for CASSPLSVEFSGIAYE. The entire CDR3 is CASSPLSVEFSGIAYEQYF.

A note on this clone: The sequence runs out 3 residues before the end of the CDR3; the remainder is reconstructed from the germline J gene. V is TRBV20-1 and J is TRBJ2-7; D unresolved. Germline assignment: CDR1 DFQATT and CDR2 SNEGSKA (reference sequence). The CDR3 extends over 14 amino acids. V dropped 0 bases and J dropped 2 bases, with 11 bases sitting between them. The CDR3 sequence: CSARDPFEAYEQYF. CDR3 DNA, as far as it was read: TGCAGTGCTAGAGACCCGTTTGAGGCCTACGAG.

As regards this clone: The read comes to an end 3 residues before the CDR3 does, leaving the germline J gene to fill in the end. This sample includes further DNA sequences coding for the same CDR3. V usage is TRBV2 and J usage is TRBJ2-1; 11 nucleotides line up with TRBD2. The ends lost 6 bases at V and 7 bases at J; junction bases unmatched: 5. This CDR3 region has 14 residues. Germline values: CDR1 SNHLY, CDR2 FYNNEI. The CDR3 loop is CASRTSGTSNEQFF. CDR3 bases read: TGTGCCAGCAGGACTAGCGGGACGAGTAATGAG. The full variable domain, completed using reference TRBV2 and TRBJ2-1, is EPEVTQTPSHQVTQMGQEVILRCVPISNHLYFYWYRQILGQKVEFLVSFYNNEISEKSEIFDDQFSVERPDGSNFTLKIRSTKLEDSAMYFCASRTSGTSNEQFFGPGTRLTVL.

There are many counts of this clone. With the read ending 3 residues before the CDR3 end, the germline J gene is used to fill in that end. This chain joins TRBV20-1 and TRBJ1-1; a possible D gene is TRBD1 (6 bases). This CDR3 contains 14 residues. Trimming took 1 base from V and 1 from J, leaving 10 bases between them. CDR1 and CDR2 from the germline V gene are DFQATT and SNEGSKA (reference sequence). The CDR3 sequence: CSARVGAANTEAFF. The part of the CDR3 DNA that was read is TGCAGTGCTAGAGTGGGGGCGGCGAACACTGAA.

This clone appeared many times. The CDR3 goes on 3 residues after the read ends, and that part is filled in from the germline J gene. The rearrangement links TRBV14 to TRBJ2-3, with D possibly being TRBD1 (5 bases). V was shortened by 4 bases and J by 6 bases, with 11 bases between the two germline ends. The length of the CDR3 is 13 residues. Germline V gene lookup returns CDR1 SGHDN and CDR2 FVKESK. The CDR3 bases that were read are TGTGCCAGCAGCCGAAACCAGGGCGATACG. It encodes CASSRNQGDT. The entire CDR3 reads CASSRNQGDTQYF.

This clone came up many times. CDR3: CASSFTSGVYDEQFF. The CDR3 DNA, read in part, is TGTGCCAGCAGCTTCACTAGCGGAGTTTACGATGAG. This rearrangement joins TRBV7-2 to TRBJ2-1, with 8 bases that match TRBD2. The read ends 3 residues early relative to the CDR3; the germline J gene fills the gap. Per the germline V gene, CDR1 is SGHTA and CDR2 is FQGNSA. The length of the CDR3 is 15 residues. The V and J ends lost 3 bases and 8 bases, in that order; junction bases with no gene match: 9.

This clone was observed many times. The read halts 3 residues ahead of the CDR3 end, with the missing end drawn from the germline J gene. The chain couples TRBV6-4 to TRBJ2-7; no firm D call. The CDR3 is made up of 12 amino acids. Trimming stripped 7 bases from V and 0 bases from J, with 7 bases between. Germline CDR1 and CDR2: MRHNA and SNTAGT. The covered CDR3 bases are TGTGCCAGCACCTCCAGCTCCTACGAG. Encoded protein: CASTSSSYE. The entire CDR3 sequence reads CASTSSSYEQYF.

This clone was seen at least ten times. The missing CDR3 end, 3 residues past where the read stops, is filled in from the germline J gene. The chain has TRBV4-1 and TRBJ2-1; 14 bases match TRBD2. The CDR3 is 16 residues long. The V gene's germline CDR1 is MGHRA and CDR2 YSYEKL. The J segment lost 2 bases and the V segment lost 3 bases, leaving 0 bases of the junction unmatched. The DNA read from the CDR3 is TGCGCCAGCAGCCAGACTAGCGGGAGGGCCTACAATGAG. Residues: CASSQTSGRAYNE. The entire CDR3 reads CASSQTSGRAYNEQFF.